The T cell receptor beta chain under discussion was sequenced for a study of blood T cell repertoires in COVID-19 (dated by TCRdb to 2019 to 2021). Regarding the research as a whole: Collaborator samples came from the United States, Italy and Spain and covered acute and convalescent phases of COVID-19. The prospective study material was composed of cDNA or gDNA derived from T cells, B-cell-depleted T cells, or PBMCs. Subjects who had been exposed to COVID-19, were actively infected with it, or had recovered from it provided the deeply sampled blood TCRbeta repertoires that made up the dataset. The repertoires were released in a freely available public database meant as a resource for research on the immune response to SARS-CoV-2. The samples were drawn from two sources: the first 160 participants of the ongoing ImmuneRACE study, and some 1,300 subjects contributed by 6 global collaborators. Sample metadata almost always included a de-identified subject ID, COVID-19 status, age in years and sex. Where available, HLA class I and class II types were obtained from metadata supplied by the sample provider rather than from assay-based typing.

TCRbeta CDR3 regions were amplified from genomic DNA using the immunoSEQ Assay, a bias-controlled multiplex PCR. Per the source publication's procedure: Within the assay, amplification of reference gene primers was used to estimate how many nucleated cells each sample contained. To quantify the absolute abundance of each unique TCRbeta CDR3 rearrangement, sequence reads were collapsed and filtered. Productive Simpson clonality was computed per sample as the square root of Simpson's diversity index over productive rearrangements. TCRdb retrieved this table from immuneACCESS and kept in-frame rearrangements only. Not all clones are present; in checked studies, unresolved V genes account for under half, and no reason is known for the remainder. Clone size and the V and J calls come from that table; the DNA yielded D and trimming. The table for this sample lists about 240,000 clones; approximately 86% of them were counted only once. Together, the top ten hold more than 6.5% of the sample.

General conclusions and limits of the study: Clinical and demographic metadata were provided uncurated, with the amount varying by source and participant.

In this sample, this clone turned up once. Its antigen specificity is not known. Base quality data are lacking; no much larger clone is found one base away. Each collaborating institution followed its own protocols to collect whole blood in K2EDTA tubes. Collaborator samples were shipped for TCRbeta analysis as frozen whole blood, isolated PBMCs, or DNA extracted from either sample type. V is pared back by 2 bases and J by 7 bases, with 12 bases lying between the germline termini. Reading the germline V gene gives CDR1 LGHNA and CDR2 YSLEER. The CDR3 goes from the cysteine to the phenylalanine over 14 residues. Only the CDR3 region is kept as DNA, spanning 42 bases read in frame from base 1.

Sequencing was done on a sample of peripheral blood. The sequence is built from TRBV4-3 and TRBJ2-1, and possibly TRBD2, on 7 matching bases. This clonotype was sampled from an older woman with active or convalescent COVID-19. The CDR3 here reads CASSQLGGGNEQFF. The DNA sequence reads TGCGCCAGCAGCCAACTAGGGGGGGGGAATGAGCAGTTCTTC.